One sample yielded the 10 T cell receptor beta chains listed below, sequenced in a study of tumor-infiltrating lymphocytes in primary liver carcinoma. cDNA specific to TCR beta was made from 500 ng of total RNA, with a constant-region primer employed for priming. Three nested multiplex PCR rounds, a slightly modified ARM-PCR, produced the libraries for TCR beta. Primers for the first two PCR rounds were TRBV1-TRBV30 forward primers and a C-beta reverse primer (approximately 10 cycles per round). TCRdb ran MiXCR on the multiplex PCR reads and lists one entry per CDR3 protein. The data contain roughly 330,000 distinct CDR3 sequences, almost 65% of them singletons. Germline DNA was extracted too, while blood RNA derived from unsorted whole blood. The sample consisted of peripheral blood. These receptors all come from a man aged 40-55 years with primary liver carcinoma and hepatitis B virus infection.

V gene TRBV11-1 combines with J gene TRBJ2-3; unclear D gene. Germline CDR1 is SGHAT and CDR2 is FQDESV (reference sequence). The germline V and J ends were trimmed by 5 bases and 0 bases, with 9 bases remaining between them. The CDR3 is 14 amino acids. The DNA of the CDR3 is TGTGCCAGCAGCCCGACCCGAAGCACAGATACGCAGTATTTT. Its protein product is CASSPTRSTDTQYF. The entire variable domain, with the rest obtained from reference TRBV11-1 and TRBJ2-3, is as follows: EAEVAQSPRYKITEKSQAVAFWCDPISGHATLYWYRQILGQGPELLVQFQDESVVDDSQLPKDRFSAERLKGVDSTLKIQPAELGDSAMYLCASSPTRSTDTQYFGPGTRLTVL.

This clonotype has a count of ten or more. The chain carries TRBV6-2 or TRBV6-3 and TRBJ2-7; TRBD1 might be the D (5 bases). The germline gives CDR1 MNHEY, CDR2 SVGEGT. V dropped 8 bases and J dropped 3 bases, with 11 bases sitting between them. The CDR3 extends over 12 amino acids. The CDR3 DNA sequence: TGTGCCAGCTCCCAGGGTGTCTACGAGCAGTACTTC. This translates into CASSQGVYEQYF.

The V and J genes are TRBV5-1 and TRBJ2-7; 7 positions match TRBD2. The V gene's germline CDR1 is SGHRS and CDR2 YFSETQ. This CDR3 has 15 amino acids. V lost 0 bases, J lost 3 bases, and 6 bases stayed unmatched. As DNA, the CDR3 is TGCGCCAGCAGCTTGGCCCTGCGGGGGATCTACGAGCAGTACTTC. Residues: CASSLALRGIYEQYF.

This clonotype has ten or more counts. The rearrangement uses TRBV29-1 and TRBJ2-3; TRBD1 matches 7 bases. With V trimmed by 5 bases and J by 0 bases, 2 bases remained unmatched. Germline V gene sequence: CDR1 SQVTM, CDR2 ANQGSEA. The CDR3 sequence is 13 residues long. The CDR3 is CSVQQGSTDTQYF. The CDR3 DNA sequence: TGCAGCGTTCAACAGGGGAGCACAGATACGCAGTATTTT.

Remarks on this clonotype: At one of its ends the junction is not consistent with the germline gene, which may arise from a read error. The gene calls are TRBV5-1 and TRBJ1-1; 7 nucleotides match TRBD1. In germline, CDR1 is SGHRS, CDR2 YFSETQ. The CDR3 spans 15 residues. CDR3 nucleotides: TGCACCAGCAGCAAAACGACAGGGATGAACACTGAAGCTTTCTTT. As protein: CTSSKTTGMNTEAFF.

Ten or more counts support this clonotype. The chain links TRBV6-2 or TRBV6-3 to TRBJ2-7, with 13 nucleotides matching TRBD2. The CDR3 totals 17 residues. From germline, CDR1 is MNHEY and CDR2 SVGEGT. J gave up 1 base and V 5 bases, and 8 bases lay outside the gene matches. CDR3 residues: CASSLFRTSGGSYEQYF. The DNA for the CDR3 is TGTGCCAGCAGTCTATTTCGGACTAGCGGGGGATCCTACGAGCAGTACTTC.

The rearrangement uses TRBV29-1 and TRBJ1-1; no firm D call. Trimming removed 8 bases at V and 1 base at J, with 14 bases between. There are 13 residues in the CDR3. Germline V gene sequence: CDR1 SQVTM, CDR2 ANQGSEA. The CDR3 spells CSFESNGNTEAFF. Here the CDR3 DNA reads TGCAGCTTCGAATCCAACGGGAACACTGAAGCTTTCTTT.

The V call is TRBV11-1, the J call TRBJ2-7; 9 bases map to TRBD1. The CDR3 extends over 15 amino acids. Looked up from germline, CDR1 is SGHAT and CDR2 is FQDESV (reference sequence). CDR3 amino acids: CNSSRGRDRVYEQYF. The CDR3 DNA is TGTAACAGCAGCCGAGGGCGGGACAGGGTCTACGAGCAGTACTTC.

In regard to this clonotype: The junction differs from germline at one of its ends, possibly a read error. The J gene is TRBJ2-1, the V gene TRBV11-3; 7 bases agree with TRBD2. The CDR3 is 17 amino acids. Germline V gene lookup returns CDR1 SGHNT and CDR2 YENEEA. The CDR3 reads CASMLGLTSASYNERFF. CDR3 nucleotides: TGTGCCAGCATGCTGGGCCTTACTAGCGCCTCCTACAATGAGCGGTTCTTC.

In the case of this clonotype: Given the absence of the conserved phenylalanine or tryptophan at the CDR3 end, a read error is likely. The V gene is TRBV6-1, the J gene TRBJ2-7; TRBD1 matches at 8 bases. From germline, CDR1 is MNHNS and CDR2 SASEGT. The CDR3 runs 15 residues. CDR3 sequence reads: CANSDWTGLTYEQYS. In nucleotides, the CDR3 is TGTGCCAACAGTGACTGGACAGGGCTCACCTACGAGCAGTACTCC.